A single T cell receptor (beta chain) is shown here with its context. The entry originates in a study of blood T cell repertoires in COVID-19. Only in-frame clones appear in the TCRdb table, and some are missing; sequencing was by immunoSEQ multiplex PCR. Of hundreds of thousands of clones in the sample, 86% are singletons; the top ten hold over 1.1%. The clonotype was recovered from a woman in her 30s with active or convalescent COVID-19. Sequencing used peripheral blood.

The CDR3 DNA reads TGCGCCAGCAGTAAAACAGGGGGTACGAATCAGCCCCAGCATTTT. It is translated as CASSKTGGTNQPQHF. The chain recombines TRBV5-1 with TRBJ1-5, with TRBD1 matching over 8 bases. V gave up 5 bases and J gave up 4 bases; unmatched junction bases: 8. This CDR3 has 15 residues. The V gene's germline CDR1 is SGHRS and CDR2 YFSETQ.